A single sample is the source of the 32 T cell receptor beta chains below, sequenced in a study of regulatory T cells in long-lasting Graves disease. Construction of TCR beta libraries relied on iRepertoire HTBI primers and on Arm-PCR targeting CDR3 regions. From the multiplex PCR reads, TCRdb called clonotypes with MiXCR, one entry per CDR3 protein. The sample lists a few hundred thousand distinct CDR3 sequences, around 15% occurring once. Time point in this sample: newly diagnosed GD, antithyroid drugs for less than 3 months. PBMC-extracted RNA yielded the TCR library. The sample also formed part of further work on T cells in Graves' hyperthyroidism and ophthalmopathy.

The material sequenced was peripheral blood mononuclear cells (PBMCs), taken at new diagnosis, from a patient treated with antithyroid drugs. The origin of the receptors is a man aged 40-50 years with Graves disease.

This clonotype has at least ten counts. This sequence joins TRBV27 and TRBJ2-7; TRBD1 aligns across 7 bases. Germline CDR1 MNHEY, CDR2 SMNVEV (reference sequence). V lost 4 bases, J lost 5 bases, and 8 bases stayed unmatched. This CDR3 region has 14 residues. For the CDR3, the DNA is TGTGCCAGCAGTTCCATGACAGGGCCTAACGAGCAGTACTTC. Amino acids: CASSSMTGPNEQYF.

This sequence joins TRBV6-1 and TRBJ1-1; possibly TRBD1 for D (6 bases). Germline CDR1 reads MNHNS; CDR2 reads SASEGT. The V end was cut by 3 bases, the J end by 5 bases, with 16 bases between. The CDR3 sequence is 15 residues long. The CDR3 region has the DNA TGTGCCAGCAGTGACCAAAACAGGGTGGGGACTGAAGCTTTCTTT. Its translation: CASSDQNRVGTEAFF.

This clonotype has ten or more counts. The V call is TRBV3-1, the J call TRBJ2-5, with D unclear. Trimming stripped 1 base from V and 5 bases from J, with 14 bases between. CDR1 LGHDT and CDR2 YNNKEL come from the germline V gene (reference sequence). The CDR3 consists of 15 residues. The CDR3 loop reads CASSQGRSVSETQYF. The DNA for the CDR3 is TGTGCCAGCAGCCAAGGGAGATCGGTGAGCGAGACCCAGTACTTC.

This clonotype was seen repeatedly, ten times or more. The V and J genes are TRBV7-3 and TRBJ2-1; D is undetermined. The CDR3 runs to 17 residues. V was pared by 0 bases and J by 0 bases, with 12 bases between. Germline assignment: CDR1 SGHTA and CDR2 FQGTGA. CDR3 amino acids: CASSLTWIESSYNEQFF. The CDR3 DNA reads as TGTGCCAGCAGCTTAACGTGGATAGAGAGCTCCTACAATGAGCAGTTCTTC. The full variable domain, rest sourced from reference TRBV7-3 and TRBJ2-1, is GAGVSQTPSNKVTEKGKYVELRCDPISGHTALYWYRQSLGQGPEFLIYFQGTGAADDSGLPNDRFFAVRPEGSVSTLKIQRTERGDSAVYLCASSLTWIESSYNEQFFGPGTRLTVL.

This clonotype has only a few counts. The CDR3 loop is CASSPRPVSSTDTQYF. CDR3 sequence (DNA): TGTGCCAGCAGCCCCAGACCAGTCTCTAGCACAGATACGCAGTATTTT. The chain recombines TRBV9 with TRBJ2-3; D ambiguous. CDR3 length: 16 amino acids. Germline CDR1 reads SGDLS; CDR2 reads YYNGEE. Trimming cost V 4 bases and J 0 bases, with 15 bases left between them.

The table lists this clonotype with many counts. The chain links TRBV29-1 to TRBJ2-2; 8 bases line up with TRBD2. This CDR3 has 14 residues. Germline-derived CDR1 and CDR2 are SQVTM and ANQGSEA. Losses at the gene ends were 4 bases for V and 7 bases for J; bases not matched to a gene: 8. The CDR3 bases are TGCAGCGTTGTCGAGACTAGCGTCATCGGGGAGCTGTTTTTT. Amino acid sequence: CSVVETSVIGELFF.

This clonotype was seen ten or more times. The chain has TRBV7-8 and TRBJ2-1; 13 positions match TRBD2. The V gene end was trimmed by 5 bases and the J gene end by 0 bases; junction bases not matched to a gene: 4. The CDR3 length is 17 residues. Germline CDR1 and CDR2: SGHVS and FQNEAQ. The CDR3 protein is CASSMTSGGSSYNEQFF. CDR3 nucleotides: TGTGCCAGCAGCATGACTAGCGGGGGGAGCTCCTACAATGAGCAGTTCTTC. The variable domain in full, completed from reference TRBV7-8 and TRBJ2-1, reads GAGVSQSPRYKVAKRGQDVALRCDPISGHVSLFWYQQALGQGPEFLTYFQNEAQLDKSGLPSDRFFAERPEGSVSTLKIQRTQQEDSAVYLCASSMTSGGSSYNEQFFGPGTRLTVL.

This clonotype was detected a few times. The rearrangement uses TRBV28 and TRBJ1-6; tentatively, D is TRBD1 (5 bases). The CDR3 is 14 amino acids. Per the germline V gene, CDR1 is MDHEN and CDR2 is SYDVKM. Trimming removed 2 bases at V and 7 bases at J, with 9 bases between. CDR3 amino acids: CASSLGGLNSPLHF. DNA of the CDR3: TGTGCCAGCAGTTTAGGGGGGTTAAATTCACCCCTCCACTTT.

The chain combines TRBV6-1 with TRBJ1-6; TRBD1 matches at 9 bases. This CDR3 contains 15 residues. Germline assignment: CDR1 MNHNS and CDR2 SASEGT. The J segment lost 9 bases and the V segment lost 6 bases, leaving 9 bases of the junction unmatched. The CDR3 bases are TGTGCCAGCAGAGGGACAGGGATGTTTGGTTCACCCCTCCACTTT. Translated: CASRGTGMFGSPLHF.

This clonotype appeared many times. The chain joins TRBV7-3 to TRBJ2-3, with TRBD2 matching 13 bases. The CDR3 has 17 amino acids. From germline, CDR1 is SGHTA and CDR2 FQGTGA. Trimming at V came to 0 bases and at J to 5 bases, leaving 5 bases not matched to a gene. The CDR3 DNA follows: TGTGCCAGCAGCTTAACCGGGACTAGCGGGGCTGGAGATACGCAGTATTTT. It is translated as CASSLTGTSGAGDTQYF.

This clonotype was detected only a few times. This chain joins TRBV14 and TRBJ2-1, with D tentatively TRBD2 (5 bases). CDR3 length equals 16 residues. Germline V gene sequence: CDR1 SGHDN, CDR2 FVKESK. The V gene lost 3 bases and the J gene lost 0 bases, with 12 bases spanning the gap. CDR3 in amino acids: CASSHTGRGSYNEQFF. CDR3 DNA: TGTGCCAGCAGCCACACGGGTCGGGGCTCCTACAATGAGCAGTTCTTC.

The J gene is TRBJ2-3, the V gene TRBV19; unclear D gene. Trimming removed 6 bases from V and 6 bases from J, with 19 bases in between. Germline V gene sequence: CDR1 LNHDA, CDR2 SQIVND (reference sequence). The CDR3 is 15 amino acids. Here the CDR3 reads CASSVGLADGDTQYF. Here the CDR3 DNA reads TGTGCCAGTAGCGTCGGCCTTGCGGATGGGGATACGCAGTATTTT.

The table lists this clonotype with a count of one. The chain uses TRBV12-3 or TRBV12-4 and TRBJ1-5; D gene ambiguous. This CDR3 region has 15 residues. The V end lost 0 bases, the J end lost 2 bases, and 8 bases lay between the germline ends. The CDR3 loop reads CASSLAGLGNQPQHF. For the CDR3, the DNA is TGTGCCAGCAGTTTAGCGGGGTTAGGCAATCAGCCCCAGCATTTT.

For this clonotype: One junction end disagrees with the germline gene, perhaps due to a read error. The chain is built from TRBV11-2 and TRBJ2-7; weak D call: TRBD1 (5 bases). This CDR3 is built from 15 residues. Per germline, CDR1 SGHAT and CDR2 FQNNGV. CDR3 DNA: TGTGCCAGCAGCTTAGATCCCAGGGTCGGCTACGAGCGGTACTTC. Translation: CASSLDPRVGYERYF. The variable domain in full, completed from reference TRBV11-2 and TRBJ2-7, reads EAGVAQSPRYKIIEKRQSVAFWCNPISGHATLYWYQQILGQGPKLLIQFQNNGVVDDSQLPKDRFSAERLKGVDSTLKIQPAKLEDSAVYLCASSLDPRVGYERYFGPGTRLTVT.

The chain is built from TRBV14 and TRBJ2-5; 10 positions match TRBD1. CDR1 is SGHDN and CDR2 is FVKESK in the germline V gene. This CDR3 comprises 17 residues. Germline trimming cut 4 bases from V and 5 bases from J; bases unmatched to any gene: 13. This CDR3 is CASSPMRDRGRGETQYF. CDR3 DNA sequence: TGTGCCAGCAGCCCTATGAGAGACAGGGGGCGCGGGGAGACCCAGTACTTC.

This clonotype was counted ten times or more. This chain uses TRBV20-1 with TRBJ2-1; 8 bases match TRBD2. This CDR3 spans 16 amino acids. CDR1 is DFQATT and CDR2 is SNEGSKA in the germline V gene (reference sequence). Trimming at V came to 0 bases and at J to 7 bases, leaving 11 bases not matched to a gene. CDR3 sequence (DNA): TGCAGTGCTAGAGAACCTAACACGGGGGGGTCGAATGAGCAGTTCTTC. This translates into CSAREPNTGGSNEQFF.

This chain connects TRBV2 to TRBJ2-5; D call uncertain. CDR1 is SNHLY and CDR2 is FYNNEI in the germline V gene. The CDR3 has 13 amino acids. The ends were cut back, 8 bases at V and 1 base at J, with 11 bases in the middle. Here the CDR3 reads CASPGWAQETQYF. CDR3 in DNA: TGTGCCAGCCCGGGTTGGGCCCAAGAGACCCAGTACTTC. The complete variable domain, with remaining parts taken from reference TRBV2 and TRBJ2-5, reads EPEVTQTPSHQVTQMGQEVILRCVPISNHLYFYWYRQILGQKVEFLVSFYNNEISEKSEIFDDQFSVERPDGSNFTLKIRSTKLEDSAMYFCASPGWAQETQYFGPGTRLLVL.

There are many counts of this clonotype. The rearrangement joins TRBV28 to TRBJ1-2; D is possibly TRBD1 (5 bases). CDR1 and CDR2 from the germline V gene are MDHEN and SYDVKM. V lost 3 bases and J lost 4, with 12 bases in between. The length of the CDR3 is 14 residues. The CDR3 reads CASSFPTVSYGYTF. For the CDR3, the DNA is TGTGCCAGCAGTTTCCCGACAGTGAGCTATGGCTACACCTTC.

J is TRBJ2-7 and V is TRBV15; D ambiguous. V dropped 5 bases and J dropped 7 bases, with 12 bases sitting between them. Germline V lookup: CDR1 LNHNV, CDR2 YYDKDF (reference sequence). The CDR3 has 12 residues. CDR3 in amino acids: CATSDIRREQYF. DNA of the CDR3: TGTGCCACCAGCGACATACGTCGGGAGCAGTACTTC.

The rearrangement joins TRBV28 to TRBJ2-1; the match to TRBD2 covers 10 bases. Germline CDR1 is MDHEN and CDR2 is SYDVKM. V dropped 5 bases and J dropped 7; count of bases not matched to a gene: 8. The CDR3 has 15 amino acids. The CDR3 nucleotides read TGTGCCAGCAGTGAAGCGGGAGGGGGGCTGAATGAGCAGTTCTTC. Encoded protein: CASSEAGGGLNEQFF.

The rearrangement joins TRBV12-3 or TRBV12-4 to TRBJ1-6, with TRBD1 identical over 9 bases. V gave up 6 bases and J gave up 7 bases; unmatched junction bases: 7. The CDR3 contains 15 residues. CDR3: CASSRAGTGNSPLHF. The CDR3 DNA follows: TGTGCCAGCAGCCGAGCCGGGACAGGGAATTCACCCCTCCACTTT.

The CDR3 bases are TGTGCCAGCAGCCGAGAACAATACGAGCAGTACTTC. This sequence encodes CASSREQYEQYF. V is TRBV4-2 and J is TRBJ2-7; D is unresolved. The CDR3 loop spans 12 amino acids. Germline V lookup: CDR1 LGHNA, CDR2 YNFKEQ. V dropped 4 bases and J dropped 4 bases, with 8 bases sitting between them.

This clonotype was observed at least ten times. This chain links TRBV28 with TRBJ2-7, with TRBD2 identical over 11 bases. The length of the CDR3 is 17 residues. Per germline, CDR1 MDHEN and CDR2 SYDVKM. Unmatched junction bases numbered 6, after V lost 2 bases and J lost 0 bases. The CDR3 spells CASSLGVAGGNSYEQYF. The CDR3 nucleotides are TGTGCCAGCAGTTTAGGGGTAGCGGGGGGGAACTCCTACGAGCAGTACTTC.

This clonotype was observed a handful of times. Relative to the germline gene, one junction end is altered; a read error may explain this. The V gene is TRBV6-4, the J gene TRBJ1-1, with 11 bases matching TRBD1. Germline V CDR1 and CDR2: MRHNA, SNTAGT. This CDR3 has 14 amino acids. CDR3 residues: CASSPTRTGGQALF. In DNA form, the CDR3 reads TGTGCCAGCAGTCCAACCCGGACAGGGGGCCAAGCTCTCTTT.

The table lists this clonotype with a few counts. The genes are TRBV7-2 and TRBJ2-2; 7 positions match TRBD1. V was pared by 0 bases and J by 3 bases, with 4 bases of the junction left unmatched. CDR1 is SGHTA, CDR2 FQGNSA, per germline. The CDR3 is made up of 16 amino acids. CDR3 DNA: TGTGCCAGCAGCTTAGCAGGGGGCGCGGACACCGGGGAGCTGTTTTTT. It specifies CASSLAGGADTGELFF.

Many counts were recorded for this clonotype. The chain is built from TRBV10-3 and TRBJ2-2; D is possibly TRBD1 (6 bases). V was shortened by 4 bases and J by 1 base, with 16 bases between the two germline ends. CDR3 length: 17 amino acids. Germline values: CDR1 ENHRY, CDR2 SYGVKD. The chain's CDR3 is CAISGFRGDKNTGELFF. The CDR3 nucleotides read TGTGCCATCAGTGGTTTTCGAGGGGACAAGAACACCGGGGAGCTGTTTTTT.

The table lists this clonotype with a few counts. The J gene is TRBJ1-2, the V gene TRBV12-3 or TRBV12-4; unclear D gene. Trimming left V 6 bases short and J 0 bases short, with 8 bases between. This CDR3 region has 13 residues. The CDR3 is CASSLVTNYGYTF. For the CDR3, the DNA is TGTGCCAGCAGCCTAGTTACTAACTATGGCTACACCTTC.

This clonotype has at least ten counts. The chain uses TRBV3-1 and TRBJ2-7; 9 bases are a match to TRBD2. This CDR3 has 14 residues. V was pared by 2 bases and J by 4 bases, with 3 bases of the junction left unmatched. Per germline, CDR1 LGHDT and CDR2 YNNKEL (reference sequence). In DNA form, the CDR3 reads TGTGCCAGCAGCCAACAGCTAGCGGGATACGAGCAGTACTTC. This encodes CASSQQLAGYEQYF.

The chain combines TRBV19 with TRBJ2-4; D is undetermined. The V gene's germline CDR1 is LNHDA and CDR2 SQIVND (reference sequence). Trimming cost V 2 bases and J 0 bases, with 17 bases left between them. The CDR3 runs to 18 residues. CDR3 DNA sequence: TGTGCCAGTAGTATACGTGGAGAAGGGCAGCGAGCCAAAAACATTCAGTACTTC. Its protein is CASSIRGEGQRAKNIQYF.

This clonotype has a handful of counts. The chain has TRBV20-1 and TRBJ2-7; D possibly corresponds to TRBD2 (6 bases). CDR1 DFQATT and CDR2 SNEGSKA come from the germline V gene (reference sequence). The CDR3 sequence is 14 residues long. The V gene lost 4 bases and the J gene lost 3 bases, with 16 bases spanning the gap. The CDR3 sequence: CSATSSGGIYEQYF. DNA of the CDR3: TGCAGTGCTACGAGTAGCGGCGGCATCTACGAGCAGTACTTC.

This clonotype was picked up many times. The chain recombines TRBV5-1 with TRBJ2-7, with 9 bases that match TRBD1. The CDR3 sequence is 14 residues long. Looked up from germline, CDR1 is SGHRS and CDR2 is YFSETQ. V lost 5 bases and J lost 4; bases outside the gene matches: 7. CDR3 residues: CASSADRGIYEQYF. CDR3 nucleotide sequence: TGCGCCAGCAGTGCCGACAGGGGGATTTACGAGCAGTACTTC. Complete variable domain (other parts from reference TRBV5-1 and TRBJ2-7): KAGVTQTPRYLIKTRGQQVTLSCSPISGHRSVSWYQQTPGQGLQFLFEYFSETQRNKGNFPGRFSGRQFSNSRSEMNVSTLELGDSALYLCASSADRGIYEQYFGPGTRLTVT.

This clonotype was counted many times. The gene calls are TRBV2 and TRBJ1-1, with D possibly being TRBD1 (6 bases). Germline-derived CDR1 and CDR2 are SNHLY and FYNNEI. This CDR3 region has 15 residues. Deletions cut 3 bases from V and 4 bases from J, with 15 bases between. CDR3 residues: CASSERGAALTEAFF. Here the CDR3 DNA reads TGTGCCAGCAGTGAGAGGGGGGCCGCACTCACTGAAGCTTTCTTT.